This TCR beta chain is from a study of cytomegalovirus exposure and HLA in healthy donors. This clone was counted a single time. Vbeta (60) and Jbeta (13) primers were used in the PCR. The method was immunoSEQ multiplex PCR; TCRdb's version includes in-frame clones alone and lacks a portion of them. The sample consists of 200,000 to 250,000 clones, roughly 90% of them appearing once. V lost 4 bases, J lost 4 bases, and 16 bases stayed unmatched. Germline V gene lookup returns CDR1 SGHRS and CDR2 YFSETQ. This CDR3 has 17 residues. Input material: PBMCs. The source is a woman between 18 and 30 years old in good health and CMV-seronegative. V gene TRBV5-1 combines with J gene TRBJ1-1; 7 nucleotides match TRBD1. The CDR3 protein is CASSHWGQKSSSTEAFF. In DNA form, the CDR3 reads TGCGCCAGCAGCCACTGGGGACAGAAAAGTTCGAGCACTGAAGCTTTCTTT.